This T cell receptor beta chain was captured in a study of shared clonotypes between healthy human individuals. Whole-study context: CD4 naive cells filled three plates per donor, CD4 memory three, CD8 naive two and CD8 memory one.

Over several immunoSEQ plates, each subset's genomic DNA was distributed in even portions. TCRdb keeps only in-frame clones here, not all; method: immunoSEQ multiplex PCR. The sample includes fewer than 1.6 million clones, roughly 98.5% seen only once; the top ten take about 0.4%. About this clone itself: Antigen specificity is unknown.

V was trimmed by 4 bases and J by 0 bases, leaving 8 bases between them. The germline V gene has CDR1 SGHRS and CDR2 YFSETQ. This CDR3 spans 14 amino acids. Whole-study findings and limits: Generally, naive subsets (rather than memory subsets) showed larger estimated richness. The small donor group covered limited genetic and exposure diversity.

The receptor comes from a man aged 25 to 40 in good health. This chain connects TRBV5-1 to TRBJ2-1; no clear D. Sample: naive CD4+ T cells sorted from blood. Subset here: CD45RA+ positively selected. The DNA of the CDR3 is TGCGCCAGCAGCAACAGCCTCTCCTACAATGAGCAGTTCTTC. Protein product: CASSNSLSYNEQFF.